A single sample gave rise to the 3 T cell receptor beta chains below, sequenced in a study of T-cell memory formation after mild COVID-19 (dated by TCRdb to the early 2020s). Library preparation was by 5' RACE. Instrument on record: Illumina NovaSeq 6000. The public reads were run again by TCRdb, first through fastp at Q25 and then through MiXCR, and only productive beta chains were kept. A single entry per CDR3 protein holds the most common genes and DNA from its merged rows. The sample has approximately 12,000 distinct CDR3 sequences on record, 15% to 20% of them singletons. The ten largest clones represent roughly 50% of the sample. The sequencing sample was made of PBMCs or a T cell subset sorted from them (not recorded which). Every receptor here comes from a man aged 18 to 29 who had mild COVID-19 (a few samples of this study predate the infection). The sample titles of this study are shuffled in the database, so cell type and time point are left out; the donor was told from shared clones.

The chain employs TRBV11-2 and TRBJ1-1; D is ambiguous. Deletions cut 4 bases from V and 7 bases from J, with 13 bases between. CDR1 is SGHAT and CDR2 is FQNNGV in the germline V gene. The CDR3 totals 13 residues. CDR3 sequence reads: CASSSSWRSEAFF. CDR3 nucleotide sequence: TGTGCCAGCAGCTCATCGTGGAGGAGTGAAGCTTTCTTT.

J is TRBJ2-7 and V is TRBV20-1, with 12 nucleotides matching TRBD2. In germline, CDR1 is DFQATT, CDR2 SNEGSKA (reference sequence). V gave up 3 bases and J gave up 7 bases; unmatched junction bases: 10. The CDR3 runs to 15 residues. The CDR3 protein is CSARRLAGEVGEQYF. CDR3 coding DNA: TGCAGTGCTAGGAGACTAGCGGGAGAAGTTGGGGAGCAGTACTTC.

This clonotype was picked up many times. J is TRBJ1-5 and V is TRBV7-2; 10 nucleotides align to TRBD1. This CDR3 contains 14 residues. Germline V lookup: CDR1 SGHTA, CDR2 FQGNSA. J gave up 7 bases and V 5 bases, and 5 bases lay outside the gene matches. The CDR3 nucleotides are TGTGCCAGCAGCGCCGGGACAGGGGTCCAGCCCCAGCATTTT. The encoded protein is CASSAGTGVQPQHF. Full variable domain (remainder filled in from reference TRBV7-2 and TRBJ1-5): GAGVSQSPSNKVTEKGKDVELRCDPISGHTALYWYRQSLGQGLEFLIYFQGNSAPDKSGLPSDRFSAERTGGSVSTLTIQRTQQEDSAVYLCASSAGTGVQPQHFGDGTRLSIL.